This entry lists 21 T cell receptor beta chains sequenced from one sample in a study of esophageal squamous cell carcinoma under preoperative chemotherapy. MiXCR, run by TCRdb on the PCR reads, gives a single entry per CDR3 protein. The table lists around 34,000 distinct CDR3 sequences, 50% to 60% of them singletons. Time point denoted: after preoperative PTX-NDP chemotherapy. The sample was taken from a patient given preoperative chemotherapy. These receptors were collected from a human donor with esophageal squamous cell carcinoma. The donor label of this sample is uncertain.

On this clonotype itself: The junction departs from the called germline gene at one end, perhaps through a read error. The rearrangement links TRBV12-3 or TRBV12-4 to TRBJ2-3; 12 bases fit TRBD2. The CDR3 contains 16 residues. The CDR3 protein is CASSSTSGGNTNTQYF. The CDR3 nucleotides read TGTGCCAGCAGTTCCACTAGCGGGGGGAACACAAATACGCAGTATTTC.

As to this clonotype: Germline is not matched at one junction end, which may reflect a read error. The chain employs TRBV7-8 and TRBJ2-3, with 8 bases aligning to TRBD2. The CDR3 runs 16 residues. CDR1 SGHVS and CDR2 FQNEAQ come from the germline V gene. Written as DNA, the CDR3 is TGTGCCAGCAGCAACCCGGGGGGGGGAGCCGGAAACACGCAGTATTTC. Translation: CASSNPGGGAGNTQYF.

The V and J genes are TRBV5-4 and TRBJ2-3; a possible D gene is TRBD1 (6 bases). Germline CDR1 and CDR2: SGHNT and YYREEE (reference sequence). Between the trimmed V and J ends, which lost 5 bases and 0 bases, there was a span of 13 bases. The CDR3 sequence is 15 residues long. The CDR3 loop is CASSDRRSSTDTQYF. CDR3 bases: TGTGCCAGCAGTGACAGGAGATCTAGCACAGATACGCAGTATTTT.

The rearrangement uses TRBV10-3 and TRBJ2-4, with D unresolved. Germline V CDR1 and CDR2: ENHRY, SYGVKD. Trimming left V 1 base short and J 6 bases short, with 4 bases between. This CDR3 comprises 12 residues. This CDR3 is CAISEWGNIQYF. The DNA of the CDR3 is TGTGCCATCAGTGAGTGGGGAAACATTCAGTACTTC.

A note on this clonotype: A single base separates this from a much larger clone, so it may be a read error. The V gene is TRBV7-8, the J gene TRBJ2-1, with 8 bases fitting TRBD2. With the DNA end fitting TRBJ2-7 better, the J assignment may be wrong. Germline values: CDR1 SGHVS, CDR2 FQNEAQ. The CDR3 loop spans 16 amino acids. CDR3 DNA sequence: TGTGCCAGCAGCTCCCCGGGACTAGGGATATACAATGAGCAGTACTTC. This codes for CASSSPGLGIYNEQYF.

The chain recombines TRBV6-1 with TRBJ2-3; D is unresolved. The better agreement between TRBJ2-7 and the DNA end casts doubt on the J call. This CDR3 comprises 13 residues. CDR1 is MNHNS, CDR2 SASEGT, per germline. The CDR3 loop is CASSEGGTDTQYF. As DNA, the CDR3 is TGTGCCAGCAGTGAAGGAGGCACAGATACGCAGTACTTC.

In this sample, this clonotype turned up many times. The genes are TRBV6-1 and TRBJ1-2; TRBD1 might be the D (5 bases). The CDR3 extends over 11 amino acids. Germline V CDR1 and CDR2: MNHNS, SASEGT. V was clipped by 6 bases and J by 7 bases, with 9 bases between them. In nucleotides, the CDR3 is TGTGCCAGCAGGTCGAGGGGTGGCTACACCTTC. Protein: CASRSRGGYTF.

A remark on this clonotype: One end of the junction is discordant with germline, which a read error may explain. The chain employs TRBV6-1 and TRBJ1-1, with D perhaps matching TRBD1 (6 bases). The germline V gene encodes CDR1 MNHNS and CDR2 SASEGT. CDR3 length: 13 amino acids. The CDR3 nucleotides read TGTGCCAGCACCGTATGGGGGCTCCCTGAAGATTTCTTC. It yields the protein CASTVWGLPEDFF.

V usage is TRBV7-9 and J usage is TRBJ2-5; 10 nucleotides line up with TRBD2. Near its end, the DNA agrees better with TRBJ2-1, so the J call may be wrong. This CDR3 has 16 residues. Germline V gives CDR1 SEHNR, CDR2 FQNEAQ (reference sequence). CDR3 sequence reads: CASSAGLAGDRGEQFF. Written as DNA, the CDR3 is TGTGCCAGCAGCGCCGGGCTAGCGGGAGACCGAGGTGAGCAGTTCTTC.

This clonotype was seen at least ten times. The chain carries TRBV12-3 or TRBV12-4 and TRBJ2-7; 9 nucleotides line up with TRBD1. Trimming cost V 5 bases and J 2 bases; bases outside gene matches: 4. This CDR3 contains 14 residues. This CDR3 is CASSATGGTYEQYF. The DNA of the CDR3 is TGTGCCAGCAGTGCGACAGGGGGGACCTACGAGCAGTACTTC.

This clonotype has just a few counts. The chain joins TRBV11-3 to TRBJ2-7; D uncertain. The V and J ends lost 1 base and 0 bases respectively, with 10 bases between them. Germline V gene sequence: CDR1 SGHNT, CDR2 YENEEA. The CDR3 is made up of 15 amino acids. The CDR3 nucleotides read TGTGCCAGCAGCTTAGGCCCGGGCAGCTCCTACGAGCAGTACTTC. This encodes CASSLGPGSSYEQYF.

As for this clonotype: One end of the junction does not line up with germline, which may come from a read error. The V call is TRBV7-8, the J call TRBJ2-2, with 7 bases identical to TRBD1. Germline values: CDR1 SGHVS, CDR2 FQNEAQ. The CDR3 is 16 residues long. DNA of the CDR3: TGTGCCAGCAGCCGCCTCCAGGGGGTAAACACAGGGGAGCAGTTTTTT. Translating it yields CASSRLQGVNTGEQFF.

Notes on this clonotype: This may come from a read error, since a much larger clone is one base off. The CDR3 nucleotides are TGTGCCAGCAGTTTTACGGGGAAGTACGAGCAGTTCTTC. It is translated as CASSFTGKYEQFF. The rearrangement links TRBV28 to TRBJ2-1, with D possibly matching TRBD2 (5 bases). The CDR3 length is 13 residues. The germline V gene has CDR1 MDHEN and CDR2 SYDVKM. Trimming took 3 bases from V and 10 from J, leaving 13 bases between them.

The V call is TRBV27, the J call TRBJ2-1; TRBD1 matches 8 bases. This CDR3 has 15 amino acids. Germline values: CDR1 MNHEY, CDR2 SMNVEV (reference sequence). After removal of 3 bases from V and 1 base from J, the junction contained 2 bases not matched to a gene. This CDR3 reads CASSFGDRSYNEQFF. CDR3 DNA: TGTGCCAGCAGTTTCGGGGACAGGTCCTACAATGAGCAGTTCTTC.

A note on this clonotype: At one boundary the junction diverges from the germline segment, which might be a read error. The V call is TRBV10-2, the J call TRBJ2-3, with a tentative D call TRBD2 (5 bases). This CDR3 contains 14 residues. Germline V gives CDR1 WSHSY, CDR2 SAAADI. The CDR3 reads CASSGESAKNTQYF. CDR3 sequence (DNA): TGCGCCAGCAGTGGGGAGTCTGCCAAAAACACGCAGTACTTT.

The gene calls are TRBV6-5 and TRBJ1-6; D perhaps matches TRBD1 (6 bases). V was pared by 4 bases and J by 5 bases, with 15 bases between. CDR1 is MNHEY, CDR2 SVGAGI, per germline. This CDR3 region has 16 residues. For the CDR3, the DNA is TGTGCCAGCAGTTTGCCCCCGGGGGCGAATAATTCACCCCTCCACTTT. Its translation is CASSLPPGANNSPLHF.

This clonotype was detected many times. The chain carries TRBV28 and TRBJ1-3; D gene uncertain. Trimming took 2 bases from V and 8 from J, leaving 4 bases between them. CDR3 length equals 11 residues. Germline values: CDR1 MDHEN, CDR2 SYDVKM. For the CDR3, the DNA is TGTGCCAGCAGTTTAATGGACACCATATATTTT. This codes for CASSLMDTIYF. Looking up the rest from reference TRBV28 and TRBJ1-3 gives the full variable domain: DVKVTQSSRYLVKRTGEKVFLECVQDMDHENMFWYRQDPGLGLRLIYFSYDVKMKEKGDIPEGYSVSREKKERFSLILESASTNQTSMYLCASSLMDTIYFGEGSWLTVV.

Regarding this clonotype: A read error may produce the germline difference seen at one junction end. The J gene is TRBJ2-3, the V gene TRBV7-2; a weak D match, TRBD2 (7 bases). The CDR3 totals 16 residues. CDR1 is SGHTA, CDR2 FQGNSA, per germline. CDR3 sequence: CASGGETGGSPETQYF. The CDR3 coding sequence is TGTGCCAGCGGCGGAGAAACGGGGGGCTCCCCAGAGACGCAGTATTTC.

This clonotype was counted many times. The CDR3 spells CASSAQDEQYF. DNA for the CDR3: TGTGCCTCCTCTGCTCAAGACGAGCAGTACTTC. The chain links TRBV7-6 to TRBJ2-7; D remains ambiguous. Trimming shortened V by 11 bases and J by 5 bases, and 13 bases separated the two germline ends. Germline lookup yields CDR1 SGHVS and CDR2 FNYEAQ. This CDR3 is 11 amino acids long.

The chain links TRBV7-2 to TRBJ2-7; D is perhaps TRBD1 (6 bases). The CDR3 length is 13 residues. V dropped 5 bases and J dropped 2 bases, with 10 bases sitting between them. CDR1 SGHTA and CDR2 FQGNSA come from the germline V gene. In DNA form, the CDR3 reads TGTGCCAGCAGCCGGGACAACCCCTACGAGCAGTACTTC. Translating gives CASSRDNPYEQYF.

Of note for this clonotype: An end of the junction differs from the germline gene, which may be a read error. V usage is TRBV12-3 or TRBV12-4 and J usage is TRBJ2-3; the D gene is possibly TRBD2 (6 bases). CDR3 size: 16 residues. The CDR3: CACRAYGRGRTDTQYF. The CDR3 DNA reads TGTGCCTGCAGGGCTTACGGGCGGGGACGCACAGATACCCAGTACTTT.